The clone carrying this T cell receptor (beta chain) has only a few counts. This sample was included in a study of identical twins. Trimming removed 3 bases at V and 4 bases at J, with 17 bases between. Germline V lookup: CDR1 DFQATT, CDR2 SNEGSKA (reference sequence). This CDR3 contains 15 residues. MiXCR was run by TCRdb on the 5' RACE reads, yielding one entry per CDR3 protein. The sample shows some 1,700,000 distinct CDR3 sequences, around 33% of them seen only once. The chain joins TRBV20-1 to TRBJ2-3; possible D gene TRBD1, 6 bases. This sequence originates from a newborn girl in good health. Sequencing input: cord blood. CDR3 region: CSARVADRFPDTQYF. The CDR3, as DNA: TGCAGTGCTAGGGTCGCAGACAGGTTCCCAGATACGCAGTATTTT.